Given below is one T cell receptor (beta chain) in context. Its antigen is unknown. Per-nucleotide qualities are absent, and no much larger clonotype sits a single base away. The record originates from a study of blood T cell repertoires in COVID-19 (dated by TCRdb to the early 2020s). Turning to the overall study: Collaborator samples came from the United States, Italy and Spain and covered acute and convalescent phases of COVID-19. Samples were obtained from the ongoing ImmuneRACE study (first 160 participants) and from over 1,000 subjects provided by 6 global collaborators. Where available, HLA class I and class II types were obtained from metadata supplied by the sample provider rather than from assay-based typing. The material from the prospective study consisted of cDNA or gDNA derived from T cells, B-cell-depleted T cells, or PBMCs. Deeply sampled blood TCRbeta repertoires from subjects exposed to, actively infected with, or recovered from COVID-19 were included in the dataset. The repertoires were released in a freely available public database intended as a resource for research on the immune response to SARS-CoV-2. Sample metadata almost always included a de-identified subject ID, COVID-19 status, age in years and sex.

V drops 5 bases and J drops 2 bases, leaving 10 bases in between. The CDR3 runs 14 residues from the cysteine to the phenylalanine. The sequence is cut down to CDR3 DNA, 42 bases in frame from base 1. Taken from the germline V gene, the CDR1 and CDR2 loops are SGHTA and FQGNSA. TCRbeta CDR3 regions were amplified from genomic DNA by means of the immunoSEQ Assay, a bias-controlled multiplex PCR. On the authors' methods: The number of nucleated cells in each sample was estimated from the amplification of reference gene primers within the assay. To quantify the absolute abundance of each unique TCRbeta CDR3 rearrangement, sequence reads were collapsed and filtered. For each sample, productive Simpson clonality was calculated as the square root of Simpson's diversity index over productive rearrangements. As stored in TCRdb, this immuneACCESS dataset retains in-frame rearrangements with V and J assigned. A fraction of the clones does not appear; measured against another copy, unresolved V genes explain less than half of the discrepancy, and the remainder lacks a known reason. D and trimming were read from the DNA, whereas the V and J calls and clone size are those reported in that table. In all, the sample holds 220,000 or so clones, and approximately 84% of those were seen once. Under 2% of the sample belongs to the ten largest clones.

What the study reported, not specific to this receptor: Clinical and demographic metadata were provided uncurated, with the amount varying by source and participant.

The collaborating institutions used their own protocols to collect whole blood in K2EDTA tubes. Collaborator samples were shipped for TCRbeta analysis as frozen whole blood, isolated PBMCs, or DNA extracted from either sample type. Sequencing input: peripheral blood. The receptor chain draws on TRBV7-2 and TRBJ1-5, with no confidently assigned D gene. The source is a woman older than 75 with acute or convalescent COVID-19. CDR3 loop: CASSETTGNQPQHF. The sequenced DNA is TGTGCCAGCAGCGAAACCACAGGCAATCAGCCCCAGCATTTT.